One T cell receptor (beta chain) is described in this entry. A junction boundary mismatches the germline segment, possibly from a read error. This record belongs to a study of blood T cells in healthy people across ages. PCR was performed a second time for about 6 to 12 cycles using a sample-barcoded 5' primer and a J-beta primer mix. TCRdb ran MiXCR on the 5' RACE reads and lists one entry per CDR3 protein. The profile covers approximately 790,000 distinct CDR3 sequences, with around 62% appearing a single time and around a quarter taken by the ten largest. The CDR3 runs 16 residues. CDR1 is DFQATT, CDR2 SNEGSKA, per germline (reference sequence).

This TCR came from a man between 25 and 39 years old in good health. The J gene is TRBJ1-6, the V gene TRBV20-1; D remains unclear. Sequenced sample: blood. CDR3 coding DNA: TGCAGTGTTAGTATTGACGGTCGGAGAGGGAATTCGCCCCTCCACTTT. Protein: CSVSIDGRRGNSPLHF.